The subject of this entry is one T cell receptor (beta chain). Its ends do not fully match the called genes, so a read error is possible. The sample comes from a study of shared clonotypes between healthy human individuals. The repertoire was sequenced with immunoSEQ multiplex PCR; TCRdb's copy has only in-frame clones and lacks some. This repertoire shows 900,000 to 1,200,000 clones, 78% found once; its top ten account for roughly 0.61%. This CDR3 has 15 amino acids. Per germline, CDR1 LGHNA and CDR2 YSLEER. The specimen sequenced was memory CD4+ T cells from PBMCs. The subset is: CD45RA-negative fraction. The TCR sequence derives from a man aged 18 to 29 in good health. Some clones in this sample may be carry-over from other donors' samples. The J gene is TRBJ2-2, the V gene TRBV4-3, with D possibly called TRBD1 or TRBD2 (5 bases each). The CDR3: CASSQGETEHRGAVF. The DNA of the CDR3 is TGCGCCAGCAGCCAAGGCGAGACAGAGCACCGGGGAGCTGTTTTT.